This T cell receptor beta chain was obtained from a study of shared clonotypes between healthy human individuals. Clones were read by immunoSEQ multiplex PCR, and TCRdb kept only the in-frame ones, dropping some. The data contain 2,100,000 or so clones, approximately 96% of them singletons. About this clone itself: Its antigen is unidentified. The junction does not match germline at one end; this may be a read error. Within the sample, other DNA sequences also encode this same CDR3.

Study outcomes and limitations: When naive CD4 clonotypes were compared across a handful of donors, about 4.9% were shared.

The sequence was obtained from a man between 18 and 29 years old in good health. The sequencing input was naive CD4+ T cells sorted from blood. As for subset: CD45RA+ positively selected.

DNA for the CDR3: TGCGCCAGTAGCCCAGACTCCTACGAGCAGTACTTC. Translated: CASSPDSYEQYF. The gene calls are TRBV4-1 and TRBJ2-7; D not certain. Germline V gene lookup returns CDR1 MGHRA and CDR2 YSYEKL. This CDR3 spans 12 amino acids.